This T cell receptor (beta chain) was captured in a study of cytomegalovirus exposure and HLA in healthy donors. Whole-study findings and limits: Rare sequences made up most TCRs, while some public TCRs were found in many donors.

About this clone: The antigen remains unidentified.

This PCR relied on a set of 60 Vbeta primers and 13 Jbeta primers. The method was immunoSEQ multiplex PCR; TCRdb's version includes in-frame clones alone and lacks a portion of them. The repertoire has 160,000 or so clones, around 73% of them found once; the top ten carry 1.4% to 1.5%. CDR1 SGHAT and CDR2 FQNNGV come from the germline V gene. This CDR3 spans 15 amino acids. V was pared by 1 base and J by 1 base, with 8 bases between. Material for sequencing was PBMCs. The chain uses TRBV11-2 and TRBJ1-5, with D possibly matching TRBD1 (5 bases). The receptor comes from a male donor in good health and CMV-seronegative. The CDR3 DNA sequence: TGTGCCAGCAGCTTAGGGACAAGGAGCAATCAGCCCCAGCATTTT. This encodes CASSLGTRSNQPQHF.